These 7 T cell receptor beta chains were all obtained from the same sample, sequenced in a study of T-cell memory formation after mild COVID-19. Using its own MiXCR run on the 5' RACE reads, TCRdb lists one record per CDR3 protein. In the table there are roughly 560,000 distinct CDR3 sequences, about a fifth of which are singletons. Specimen: PBMCs or a T cell subset sorted from them (not recorded which). These TCRs come from an adult woman who had mild COVID-19 (a few samples of this study predate the infection). Cell type and time point are not known.

V usage is TRBV28 and J usage is TRBJ2-3, with 7 bases that match TRBD2. The V segment lost 6 bases and the J segment 0 bases; nucleotides outside the gene matches: 12. Germline assignment: CDR1 MDHEN and CDR2 SYDVKM. The length of the CDR3 is 17 residues. The CDR3 bases are TGTGCCAGCAGGTCCTTCCTCTGGCGGGAGAGCACAGATACGCAGTATTTT. Protein sequence: CASRSFLWRESTDTQYF.

This chain connects TRBV6-6 to TRBJ1-1; D remains ambiguous. This CDR3 has 13 residues. V was trimmed by 0 bases and J by 8 bases, leaving 10 bases between them. Germline V lookup: CDR1 MNHNY, CDR2 SVGAGI (reference sequence). In nucleotides, the CDR3 is TGTGCCAGCAGTTACTCCGGGCCAGACGAAGCTTTCTTT. As protein: CASSYSGPDEAFF.

This clonotype was observed a few times. The V and J genes are TRBV12-3 or TRBV12-4 and TRBJ1-2; the match to TRBD1 covers 11 bases. The CDR3 runs to 14 residues. V trimming: 4 bases; J trimming: 5 bases; junction bases outside the gene matches: 3. The CDR3: CASSSGDRGYGYTF. The CDR3 nucleotides read TGTGCCAGCAGTTCAGGGGACAGGGGGTATGGCTACACCTTC.

This chain links TRBV7-2 with TRBJ2-1, with 9 bases matching TRBD1. After removal of 1 base from V and 7 bases from J, the junction contained 5 bases not matched to a gene. Germline lookup yields CDR1 SGHTA and CDR2 FQGNSA. This CDR3 spans 15 amino acids. The CDR3 sequence: CASSLGGTGRNEQFF. The CDR3 DNA follows: TGTGCCAGCAGCTTAGGAGGGACAGGGAGGAATGAGCAGTTCTTC.

The chain has TRBV3-1 and TRBJ2-1; 10 positions agree with TRBD2. The CDR3 contains 14 residues. The trim removed 4 bases at V and 8 bases at J, leaving 5 bases unmatched. Germline assignment: CDR1 LGHDT and CDR2 YNNKEL (reference sequence). Written as DNA, the CDR3 is TGTGCCAGCAGCCTCAGCGGGACTAGCGATGAGCAGTTCTTC. It specifies CASSLSGTSDEQFF.

In this sample, this clonotype turned up a few times. This chain uses TRBV5-1 with TRBJ2-2; D unclear. Deletions cut 6 bases from V and 3 bases from J, with 15 bases between. The germline V gene has CDR1 SGHRS and CDR2 YFSETQ. The CDR3 contains 15 residues. The CDR3 loop is CASTSDRKYTGELFF. The CDR3 nucleotides are TGCGCCAGCACCTCTGATCGCAAGTACACCGGGGAGCTGTTTTTT. Full variable domain (missing parts from reference TRBV5-1 and TRBJ2-2): KAGVTQTPRYLIKTRGQQVTLSCSPISGHRSVSWYQQTPGQGLQFLFEYFSETQRNKGNFPGRFSGRQFSNSRSEMNVSTLELGDSALYLCASTSDRKYTGELFFGEGSRLTVL.

This rearrangement joins TRBV5-4 to TRBJ2-7; D gene uncertain. CDR3 length equals 10 residues. Germline CDR1 and CDR2: SGHNT and YYREEE (reference sequence). V was shortened by 9 bases and J by 6 bases, with 10 bases between the two germline ends. CDR3: CATLTAEQYF. CDR3 DNA sequence: TGTGCCACTCTGACGGCCGAGCAGTACTTC. The full variable domain, its missing parts supplied by reference TRBV5-4 and TRBJ2-7, is ETGVTQSPTHLIKTRGQQVTLRCSSQSGHNTVSWYQQALGQGPQFIFQYYREEENGRGNFPPRFSGLQFPNYSSELNVNALELDDSALYLCATLTAEQYFGPGTRLTVT.